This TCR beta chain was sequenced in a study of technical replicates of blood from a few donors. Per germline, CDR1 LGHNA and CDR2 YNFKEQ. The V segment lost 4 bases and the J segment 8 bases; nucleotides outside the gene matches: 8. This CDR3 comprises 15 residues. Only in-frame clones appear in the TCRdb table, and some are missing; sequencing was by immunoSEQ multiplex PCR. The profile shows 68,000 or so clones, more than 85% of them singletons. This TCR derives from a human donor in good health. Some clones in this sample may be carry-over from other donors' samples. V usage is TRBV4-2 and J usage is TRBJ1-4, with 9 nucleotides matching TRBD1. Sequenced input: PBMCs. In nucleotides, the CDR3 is TGTGCCAGCAGCCCCTGGGACAGGGTAGAGGAAAAACTGTTTTTT. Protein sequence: CASSPWDRVEEKLFF.